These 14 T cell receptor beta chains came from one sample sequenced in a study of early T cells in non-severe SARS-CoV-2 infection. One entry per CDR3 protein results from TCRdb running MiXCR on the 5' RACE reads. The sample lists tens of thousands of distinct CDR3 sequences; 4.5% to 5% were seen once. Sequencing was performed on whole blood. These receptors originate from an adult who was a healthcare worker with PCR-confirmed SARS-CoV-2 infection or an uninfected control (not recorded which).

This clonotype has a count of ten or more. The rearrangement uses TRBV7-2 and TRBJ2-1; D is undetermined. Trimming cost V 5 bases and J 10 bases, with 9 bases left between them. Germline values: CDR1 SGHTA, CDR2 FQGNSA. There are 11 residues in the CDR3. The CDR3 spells CASSPYKEQFF. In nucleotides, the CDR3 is TGTGCCAGCAGCCCATATAAGGAGCAGTTCTTC.

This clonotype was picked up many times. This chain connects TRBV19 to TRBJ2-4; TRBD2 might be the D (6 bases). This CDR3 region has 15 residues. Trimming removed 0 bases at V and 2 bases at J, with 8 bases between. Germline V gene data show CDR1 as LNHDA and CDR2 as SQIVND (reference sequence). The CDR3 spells CASSIDGGSKNIQYF. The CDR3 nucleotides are TGTGCCAGTAGTATAGACGGGGGATCCAAAAACATTCAGTACTTC.

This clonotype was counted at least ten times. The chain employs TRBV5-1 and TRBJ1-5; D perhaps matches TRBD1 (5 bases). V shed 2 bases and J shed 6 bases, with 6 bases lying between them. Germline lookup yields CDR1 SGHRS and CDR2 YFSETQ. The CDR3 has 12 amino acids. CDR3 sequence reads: CASSLTGQPQHF. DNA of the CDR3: TGCGCCAGCAGCTTAACAGGTCAGCCCCAGCATTTT.

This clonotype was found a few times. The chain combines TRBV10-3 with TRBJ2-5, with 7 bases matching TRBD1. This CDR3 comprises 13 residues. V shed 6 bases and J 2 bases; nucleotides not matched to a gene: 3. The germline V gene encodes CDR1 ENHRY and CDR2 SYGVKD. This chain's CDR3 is CAISGQEQETQYF. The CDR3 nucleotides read TGTGCCATCAGCGGACAGGAACAAGAGACCCAGTACTTC.

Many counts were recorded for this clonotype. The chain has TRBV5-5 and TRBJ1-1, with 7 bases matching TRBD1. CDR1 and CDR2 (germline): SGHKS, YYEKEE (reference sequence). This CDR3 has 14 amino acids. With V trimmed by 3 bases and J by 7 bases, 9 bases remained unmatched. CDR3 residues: CASSSFPGGDEAFF. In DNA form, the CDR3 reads TGTGCCAGCAGCTCCTTCCCAGGGGGGGATGAAGCTTTCTTT.

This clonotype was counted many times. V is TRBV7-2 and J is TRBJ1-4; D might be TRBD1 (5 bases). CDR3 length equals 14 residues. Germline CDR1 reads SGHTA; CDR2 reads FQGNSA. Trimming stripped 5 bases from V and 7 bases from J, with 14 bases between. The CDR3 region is CASSPLFQGEKLFF. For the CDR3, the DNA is TGTGCCAGCAGCCCCCTATTCCAGGGTGAAAAACTGTTTTTT. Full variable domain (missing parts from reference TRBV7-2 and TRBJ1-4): GAGVSQSPSNKVTEKGKDVELRCDPISGHTALYWYRQSLGQGLEFLIYFQGNSAPDKSGLPSDRFSAERTGGSVSTLTIQRTQQEDSAVYLCASSPLFQGEKLFFGSGTQLSVL.

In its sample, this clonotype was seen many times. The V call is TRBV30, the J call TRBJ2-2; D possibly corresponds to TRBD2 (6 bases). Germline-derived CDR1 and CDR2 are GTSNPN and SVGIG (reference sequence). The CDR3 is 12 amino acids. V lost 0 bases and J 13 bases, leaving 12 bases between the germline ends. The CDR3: CAWSVTGEWLFF. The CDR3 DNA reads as TGTGCCTGGAGTGTAACGGGGGAATGGCTGTTTTTT.

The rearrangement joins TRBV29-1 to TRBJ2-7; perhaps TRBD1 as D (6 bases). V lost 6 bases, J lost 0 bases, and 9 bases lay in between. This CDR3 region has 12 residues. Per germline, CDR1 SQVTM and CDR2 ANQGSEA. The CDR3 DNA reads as TGCAGCGTACGGACAGACTCCTACGAGCAGTACTTC. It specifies CSVRTDSYEQYF.

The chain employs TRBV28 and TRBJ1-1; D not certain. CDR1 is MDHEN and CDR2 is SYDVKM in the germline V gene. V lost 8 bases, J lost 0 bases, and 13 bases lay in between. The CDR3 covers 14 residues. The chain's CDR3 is CASATPLMNTEAFF. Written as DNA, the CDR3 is TGTGCCAGCGCCACGCCCCTAATGAACACTGAAGCTTTCTTT.

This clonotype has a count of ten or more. The CDR3 protein is CASSLLDRGNQPQHF. CDR3 nucleotides: TGTGCCAGCTCACTTCTGGACAGGGGGAATCAGCCCCAGCATTTT. The rearrangement links TRBV18 to TRBJ1-5; 10 bases agree with TRBD1. Per the germline V gene, CDR1 is KGHSH and CDR2 is LQKENI. With 4 bases clipped from V and 4 bases from J, the junction kept 4 bases outside the gene matches. The CDR3 length is 15 residues.

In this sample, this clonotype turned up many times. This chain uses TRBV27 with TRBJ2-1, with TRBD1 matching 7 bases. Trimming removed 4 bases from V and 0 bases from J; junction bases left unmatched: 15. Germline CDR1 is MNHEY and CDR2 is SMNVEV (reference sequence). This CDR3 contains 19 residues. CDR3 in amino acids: CASSSSGGYTLSSYNEQFF. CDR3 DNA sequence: TGTGCCAGCAGTTCCTCAGGGGGTTACACACTCTCCTCCTACAATGAGCAGTTCTTC.

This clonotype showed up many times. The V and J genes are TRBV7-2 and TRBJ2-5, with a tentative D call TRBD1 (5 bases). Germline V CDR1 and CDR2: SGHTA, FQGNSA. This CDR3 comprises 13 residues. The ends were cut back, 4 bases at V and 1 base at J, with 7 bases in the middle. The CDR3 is CASSSRVQETQYF. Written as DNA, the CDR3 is TGTGCCAGCAGCTCCAGGGTCCAAGAGACCCAGTACTTC. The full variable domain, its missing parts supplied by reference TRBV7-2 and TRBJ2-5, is GAGVSQSPSNKVTEKGKDVELRCDPISGHTALYWYRQSLGQGLEFLIYFQGNSAPDKSGLPSDRFSAERTGGSVSTLTIQRTQQEDSAVYLCASSSRVQETQYFGPGTRLLVL.

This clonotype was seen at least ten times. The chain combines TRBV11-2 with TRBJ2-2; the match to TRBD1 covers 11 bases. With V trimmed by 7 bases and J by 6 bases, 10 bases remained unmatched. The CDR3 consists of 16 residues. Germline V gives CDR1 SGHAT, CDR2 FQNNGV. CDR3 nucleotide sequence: TGTGCCAGCACCTTGCTGGGACAGGGGGTGGCCGGGGAGCTGTTTTTT. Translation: CASTLLGQGVAGELFF.

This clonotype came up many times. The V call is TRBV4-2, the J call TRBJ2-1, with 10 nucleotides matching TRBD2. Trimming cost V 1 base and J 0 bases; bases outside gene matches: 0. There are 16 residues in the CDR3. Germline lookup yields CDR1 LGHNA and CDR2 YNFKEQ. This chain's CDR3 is CASSQVAGGSYNEQFF. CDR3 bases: TGTGCCAGCAGCCAAGTAGCGGGGGGCTCCTACAATGAGCAGTTCTTC.